The sequence of this T cell receptor (beta chain) was determined in a study of T-cell memory formation after mild COVID-19. From the 5' RACE reads, TCRdb called clonotypes with MiXCR, one entry per CDR3 protein. This table has roughly 130,000 distinct CDR3 sequences, roughly 6% appearing once. This clonotype was counted at least ten times. Germline V gene sequence: CDR1 MNHEY, CDR2 SVGAGI. This CDR3 contains 15 residues. Trimming removed 8 bases from V and 5 bases from J, with 21 bases in between. The sample was PBMCs or a T cell subset sorted from them (not recorded which). The chain links TRBV6-5 to TRBJ1-2; D is perhaps TRBD1 (5 bases). The sequence was obtained from an adult woman who had mild COVID-19 (a few samples of this study predate the infection). Cell type and time point are not known. CDR3 sequence (DNA): TGTGCCAGCGCCGATCCGGGGGGGTCGAAGTATGGCTACACCTTC. It encodes CASADPGGSKYGYTF.